These 26 T cell receptor beta chains came from one sample sequenced in a study of T cells after yellow fever vaccination. TCRdb fed the 5' RACE reads into MiXCR, producing one record per CDR3 protein. The sample holds approximately 600,000 distinct CDR3 sequences, 12% seen once. This sample comprised PBMCs, obtained on the day of the yellow fever booster vaccination. These receptor sequences come from a man aged 25 to 40 who received the YFV17D yellow fever vaccine.

This sequence joins TRBV6-1 and TRBJ2-2; TRBD1 aligns across 9 bases. This CDR3 has 16 residues. The germline gives CDR1 MNHNS, CDR2 SASEGT. V shed 6 bases and J 6 bases; nucleotides not matched to a gene: 11. Written as DNA, the CDR3 is TGTGCCAGCAGACGGGACAGGGCGGTTTCGGCCGGGGAGCTGTTTTTT. Its protein product is CASRRDRAVSAGELFF.

This chain joins TRBV19 and TRBJ2-1, with TRBD2 matching over 7 bases. J lost 1 base, V lost 3 bases, and 6 bases had no gene match. From germline, CDR1 is LNHDA and CDR2 SQIVND (reference sequence). There are 16 residues in the CDR3. DNA of the CDR3: TGTGCCAGTAGTATTGCGGCTAGCGGATCCTACAATGAGCAGTTCTTC. This gives the protein CASSIAASGSYNEQFF.

The genes are TRBV5-1 and TRBJ1-4; D is undetermined. The CDR3 sequence is 15 residues long. Germline V gene sequence: CDR1 SGHRS, CDR2 YFSETQ. V lost 0 bases and J lost 5, with 11 bases in between. The CDR3 protein is CASSLDSAKNEKLFF. DNA of the CDR3: TGCGCCAGCAGCTTGGATTCAGCGAAAAATGAAAAACTGTTTTTT.

This clonotype was seen a handful of times. The chain carries TRBV7-2 and TRBJ2-7, with D perhaps being TRBD1 or TRBD2 (5 bases each). The germline V and J ends were trimmed by 1 base and 5 bases, with 15 bases remaining between them. CDR3 length: 15 residues. Germline CDR1 is SGHTA and CDR2 is FQGNSA. In DNA form, the CDR3 reads TGTGCCAGCAGCTTAGACGGCAACGGGGCTGACGAGCAGTACTTC. This codes for CASSLDGNGADEQYF.

There are a few counts of this clonotype. This sequence joins TRBV7-9 and TRBJ2-7, with D perhaps matching TRBD1 (6 bases). The length of the CDR3 is 14 residues. The V gene's germline CDR1 is SEHNR and CDR2 FQNEAQ (reference sequence). V lost 2 bases and J lost 6, with 14 bases in between. CDR3 nucleotide sequence: TGTGCCAGCAGCTTATGGGACCCGGACAGCGAGCAGTACTTC. This codes for CASSLWDPDSEQYF. Full variable domain (missing parts from reference TRBV7-9 and TRBJ2-7): DTGVSQNPRHKITKRGQNVTFRCDPISEHNRLYWYRQTLGQGPEFLTYFQNEAQLEKSRLLSDRFSAERPKGSFSTLEIQRTEQGDSAMYLCASSLWDPDSEQYFGPGTRLTVT.

This clonotype was found many times. The chain joins TRBV11-2 to TRBJ2-7; TRBD2 agrees at 12 bases. CDR1 and CDR2 (germline): SGHAT, FQNNGV. The CDR3 totals 19 residues. The junction had 14 bases not matched to a gene; V was cut back by 5 bases and J by 0 bases. The CDR3: CASSLLAGGSTLTSYEQYF. CDR3 bases: TGTGCCAGCAGCCTCCTAGCGGGAGGGTCCACCCTGACCTCCTACGAGCAGTACTTC.

In its sample, this clonotype was seen a few times. V gene TRBV12-3 or TRBV12-4 combines with J gene TRBJ1-2; D ambiguous. The germline V and J ends were trimmed by 3 bases and 2 bases, with 16 bases remaining between them. The CDR3 is 16 residues long. The CDR3 region is CASSFGRLGLNYGYTF. As DNA, the CDR3 is TGTGCCAGCAGTTTTGGCAGGCTTGGACTCAACTATGGCTACACCTTC.

The V gene is TRBV20-1, the J gene TRBJ1-3; 7 nucleotides line up with TRBD1. The length of the CDR3 is 15 residues. The J segment lost 9 bases and the V segment lost 6 bases, leaving 17 bases of the junction unmatched. Per the germline V gene, CDR1 is DFQATT and CDR2 is SNEGSKA (reference sequence). The chain's CDR3 is CSARGAQGIFRTIYF. The CDR3 region has the DNA TGCAGTGCCCGGGGGGCACAGGGGATATTTCGCACCATATATTTT.

The chain joins TRBV12-3 or TRBV12-4 to TRBJ1-6; D unresolved. The CDR3 is 13 amino acids. Trimming pared 1 base from V and 14 bases from J, leaving 12 bases between. The CDR3 reads CASSLGVRSALHF. The CDR3, as DNA: TGTGCCAGCAGTTTAGGAGTTCGGTCTGCCCTCCACTTT.

This clonotype was detected a few times. The rearrangement links TRBV12-3 or TRBV12-4 to TRBJ2-3; 10 nucleotides match TRBD2. This CDR3 is 13 amino acids long. The trim removed 10 bases at V and 2 bases at J, leaving 3 bases unmatched. CDR3 nucleotide sequence: TGTGCCACCACTAGCGGGAACACAGATACGCAGTATTTT. Amino acids: CATTSGNTDTQYF.

Only a few counts were recorded for this clonotype. The chain employs TRBV6-5 and TRBJ2-7, with 7 bases that match TRBD1. Germline loops: CDR1 MNHEY, CDR2 SVGAGI. The CDR3 loop spans 14 amino acids. Trimming cost V 0 bases and J 5 bases; bases outside gene matches: 4. CDR3 protein: CASSYSGDSHEQYF. DNA of the CDR3: TGTGCCAGCAGTTACTCAGGGGACAGCCACGAGCAGTACTTC.

Comments on this clonotype: One end of the junction fails to match germline, which may point to a read error. This chain joins TRBV7-9 and TRBJ1-5; the match to TRBD1 covers 7 bases. The CDR3 has 15 amino acids. CDR1 is SEHNR and CDR2 is FQNEAQ in the germline V gene (reference sequence). For the CDR3, the DNA is TGTGCCAGCAGCCTAGGGGGCGTCGGGGGTCAGTCCCAGCATTTT. As protein: CASSLGGVGGQSQHF. Supplemented by reference TRBV7-9 and TRBJ1-5, the full variable domain reads DTGVSQNPRHKITKRGQNVTFRCDPISEHNRLYWYRQTLGQGPEFLTYFQNEAQLEKSRLLSDRFSAERPKGSFSTLEIQRTEQGDSAMYLCASSLGGVGGQSQHFGDGTRLSIL.

The chain recombines TRBV15 with TRBJ2-1; no firm D call. The ends were cut back, 9 bases at V and 2 bases at J, with 17 bases in the middle. Germline CDR1 reads LNHNV; CDR2 reads YYDKDF (reference sequence). The CDR3 is made up of 15 amino acids. As DNA, the CDR3 is TGTGCCACGTGCCAAAGGGCCCCCACCTACAATGAGCAGTTCTTC. This encodes CATCQRAPTYNEQFF.

This clonotype was counted between two and nine times. The rearrangement joins TRBV12-3 or TRBV12-4 to TRBJ2-4; D is perhaps TRBD1 (6 bases). V lost 5 bases and J lost 1, with 12 bases in between. This CDR3 is 15 amino acids long. CDR3 sequence reads: CASSVNRVAKNIQYF. DNA for the CDR3: TGTGCCAGCAGTGTCAACAGGGTTGCCAAAAACATTCAGTACTTC.

The chain uses TRBV5-6 and TRBJ1-2, with 8 bases aligning to TRBD1. Losses at the gene ends were 4 bases for V and 7 bases for J; bases not matched to a gene: 12. Germline V CDR1 and CDR2: SGHDT, YYEEEE. The length of the CDR3 is 15 residues. The chain's CDR3 is CASSLYDRGAGGYTF. The CDR3 DNA is TGTGCCAGCAGCCTTTATGACAGGGGCGCAGGTGGCTACACCTTC.

This clonotype was seen at least ten times. The chain combines TRBV7-2 with TRBJ2-5; D may be TRBD1 or TRBD2 (6 bases each). The V and J ends lost 6 bases and 0 bases respectively, with 14 bases between them. CDR1 and CDR2 from the germline V gene are SGHTA and FQGNSA. The CDR3 spans 15 residues. DNA for the CDR3: TGTGCCAGCAGGCCTCGGGGGCGCTACCAAGAGACCCAGTACTTC. Amino acids: CASRPRGRYQETQYF. The full variable domain, with the rest looked up from reference TRBV7-2 and TRBJ2-5, is GAGVSQSPSNKVTEKGKDVELRCDPISGHTALYWYRQSLGQGLEFLIYFQGNSAPDKSGLPSDRFSAERTGGSVSTLTIQRTQQEDSAVYLCASRPRGRYQETQYFGPGTRLLVL.

The table lists this clonotype with a few counts. The DNA of the CDR3 is TGTGCCAGCAGTTTACTGCAGCCCCGTACCGGGGAGCTGTTTTTT. The encoded protein is CASSLLQPRTGELFF. The V call is TRBV12-3 or TRBV12-4, the J call TRBJ2-2; no reliable D call. This CDR3 region has 15 residues. V shed 2 bases and J shed 5 bases, with 12 bases lying between them.

The chain couples TRBV5-6 to TRBJ2-7; TRBD1 agrees at 9 bases. Trimming took 4 bases from V and 3 from J; bases not matched to a gene: 17. The germline V gene encodes CDR1 SGHDT and CDR2 YYEEEE. This CDR3 is built from 18 residues. The CDR3, as DNA: TGTGCCAGCAGCGTAGCCGGGACAGGGAATTTGGGGTTCTACGAGCAGTACTTC. This translates into CASSVAGTGNLGFYEQYF.

The chain carries TRBV21-1 and TRBJ2-1; the table's D call of TRBD1 was not tested on the DNA. TRBV21-1 is a recognized pseudogene. This CDR3 has 17 residues. Here the CDR3 DNA reads TGTGCCAGCAGCAAAGAGGGGCCGGATAGACACTACAATGAGCAGTTCTTC. Translated, it gives CASSKEGPDRHYNEQFF.

This clonotype appeared once. The chain combines TRBV10-3 with TRBJ2-1; 7 positions agree with TRBD2. This CDR3 spans 14 amino acids. J gave up 9 bases and V 8 bases, and 13 bases lay outside the gene matches. Germline V lookup: CDR1 ENHRY, CDR2 SYGVKD. The CDR3 protein is CAIRRDSGMGEQFF. The CDR3 DNA sequence: TGTGCCATCCGTAGAGACAGCGGGATGGGTGAGCAGTTCTTC.

This clonotype was seen more than once but under ten times. The rearrangement joins TRBV5-1 to TRBJ2-7, with 8 bases identical to TRBD2. The germline CDR1 and CDR2 sequences are SGHRS and YFSETQ. CDR3 length equals 17 residues. After removal of 0 bases from V and 2 bases from J, the junction contained 10 bases not matched to a gene. CDR3 DNA: TGCGCCAGCAGCTTGGTCGGGAGGGCCCATCCGGCCTACGAGCAGTACTTC. Translation gives CASSLVGRAHPAYEQYF.

The CDR3 nucleotides are TGTGCCAGTAGTAAGACGGGACAGCCAGATACGCAGTATTTT. Amino acid sequence: CASSKTGQPDTQYF. The chain uses TRBV19 and TRBJ2-3; 7 nucleotides align to TRBD1. Looked up from germline, CDR1 is LNHDA and CDR2 is SQIVND (reference sequence). The CDR3 length is 14 residues. The V segment lost 4 bases and the J segment 4 bases; nucleotides outside the gene matches: 5.

The V and J genes are TRBV28 and TRBJ2-1; D gene uncertain. Germline CDR1 is MDHEN and CDR2 is SYDVKM. The CDR3 has 14 amino acids. V lost 6 bases, J lost 2 bases, and 11 bases lay in between. DNA for the CDR3: TGTGCCAGCAGGGGTAACCCCCCCTACAATGAGCAGTTCTTC. It encodes CASRGNPPYNEQFF.

The table lists this clonotype with a few counts. The V gene is TRBV6-5, the J gene TRBJ2-7; D not certain. The CDR3 spans 17 residues. V gave up 5 bases and J gave up 1 base, with 21 bases separating them. CDR1 is MNHEY and CDR2 is SVGAGI in the germline V gene. The CDR3 region is CASSHLPGNPKSYEQYF. The CDR3 DNA follows: TGTGCCAGCAGTCACCTACCTGGGAATCCTAAATCCTACGAGCAGTACTTC.

This rearrangement joins TRBV20-1 to TRBJ2-2; D is unclear. CDR3 size: 14 residues. The V gene's germline CDR1 is DFQATT and CDR2 SNEGSKA (reference sequence). V gave up 4 bases and J gave up 0 bases, with 9 bases separating them. The CDR3 bases are TGCAGTGCTATCCCAGCACCGAACACCGGGGAGCTGTTTTTT. As protein: CSAIPAPNTGELFF.

The rearrangement links TRBV25-1 to TRBJ1-3; no definite D call. CDR1 and CDR2 from the germline V gene are MGHDK and SYGVNS. The CDR3 loop spans 14 amino acids. The V end lost 6 bases, the J end lost 3 bases, and 12 bases lay between the germline ends. In DNA, the CDR3 is TGTGCCAGCAGCCTGGGCGCAGGTGGAAACACCATATATTTT. This translates into CASSLGAGGNTIYF.